This T cell receptor (beta chain) was captured in a study of T cell responses to AZD1222 COVID-19 vaccine (dated by TCRdb to the early 2020s). Context from the whole study: A total of 230 to 250 trial participants underwent TCR sequencing, of whom around 200 received two doses of AZD1222 and about 25 received two doses of the MenACWY control vaccine. Enrollment into the trials was organized by age into subgroups of 18-55, 56-69 and 70-plus years, and those subgroups contained roughly 150, 30 and 60 TCR-sequenced participants, respectively. Results and caveats for the whole study, not just this receptor: The 56-69-year group was small, and its depth increase did not reach significance, likely because of low power. Nearly half of unique spike-specific TCRs reportedly recognized epitopes outside regions mutated in the B.1.351 and B.1.1.7 variants. Conclusions about previously exposed vaccinees are limited because only a handful of AZD1222 recipients were SARS-CoV-2 seropositive at baseline. The vaccine-associated CD4 TCRs covered the entire spike protein, and the dominant responses fell in regions 160-218 and 743-854. Participants were mostly white British, with more females than males. The authors suggested clonal diversity may have been underestimated. Because no samples from the day 14 peak response were available, repertoires could be characterized only after the peak T cell response. After two AZD1222 doses, spike-specific TCR breadth and depth were significantly higher than at day 0 and than in MenACWY recipients.

As concerns this clone: This receptor's antigen is unknown. No base quality information exists; no much larger clone differs at one position.

The CDR3 regions of human TCRbeta chains were analyzed by immunosequencing. The published analysis was carried out like this. TCRs in the repertoires were matched against a reference library of SARS-CoV-2-specific TCRs that had been generated with the MIRA antigen-specificity platform. Breadth was defined as the fraction of unique TCRs that were SARS-CoV-2-associated. Depth was defined as the fraction of total T cells that were SARS-CoV-2-associated. Using the MIRA data, each spike-specific TCR was assigned both to the spike region to which the TCR was reactive and to a CD4 or CD8 class. Log10-transformed breadth and depth values were compared by one-way ANOVA with Sidak's multiple comparisons tests. Entries here come from immuneACCESS through TCRdb and include only in-frame sequences with V and J called. Some clones fail to appear in such tables; in the studies checked, an unresolved V gene covers under half of the shortfall, and the cause of the remainder is unknown. V, J and clone size reflect that table, while D and trimming were determined from the DNA. For this sample the table gives some 180,000 clones, of which roughly 92% were detected only once. Clones ranked in the top ten supply roughly 1.5% of the sample.

The time point label of this sample denotes: about 28 days (+/-7) after the second vaccine dose. AZD1222 recipients whose second dose came at about 4 weeks and those whose second dose came at about 12 weeks were combined into one group, since spike-specific TCR depth and breadth did not differ between the two schedules. Vaccinee samples were obtained from the UK trials COV001 and COV002, which included a single-blind randomized controlled phase 2/3 trial of AZD1222 (ChAdOx1 nCoV-19) in healthy adults. Trial participant PBMC samples were collected at day 0 and day 28 after the second dose for TCRbeta chain sequencing. The CDR3 starts with the cysteine, ends with the phenylalanine, and has 18 residues. CDR3 DNA is the only sequence kept; it has 54 bases, read in frame from the first base.

This sample comprised peripheral blood, obtained 28 days after the second AZD1222 dose. The receptor chain draws on TRBV21-1 and TRBJ1-5. TRBV21-1 is a recognized pseudogene. This receptor was taken from an adult who received the AZD1222 COVID-19 vaccine. The CDR3 protein: CASSFKVDVQGRVQPQHF. The bases are TGTGCCAGCAGCTTTAAAGTCGACGTTCAGGGACGAGTTCAGCCCCAGCATTTT.